Listed below are T cell receptor beta chains from one sample, sequenced in a study of CD8 T cells in ankylosing spondylitis. TCRdb recomputed calls from the 5' RACE reads with MiXCR, one row per CDR3 protein. Of a few hundred thousand distinct CDR3 sequences listed, more than 20% are singletons. Sequenced input: blood, either unsorted or a sorted T cell fraction (not recorded which). The receptors here all came from a male donor with ankylosing spondylitis or in good health (not recorded which). Both conserved end residues are part of each CDR3. Fields, in order: clone size, D gene, V gene, J gene, CDR3 DNA, CDR3 protein. The D gene is left open where the match is weak. Rows may omit the clone size; those that give it use once, few, many or a size class.

abundance: once; d_gene: TRBD1; v_gene: TRBV4-1; j_gene: TRBJ2-3; CDR3nt: TGCGCCAGCAGCCATCCACCGACAGGGGAGAGCACAGATACGCAGTATTTT; CDR3aa: CASSHPPTGESTDTQYF
abundance: few; d_gene: NA; v_gene: TRBV5-1; j_gene: TRBJ2-5; CDR3nt: TGCGCCAGCAGCTTGGCCGCGGCGGACACAGGGTCCGAGACCCAGTACTTC; CDR3aa: CASSLAAADTGSETQYF
abundance: NA; d_gene: TRBD2; v_gene: TRBV20-1; j_gene: TRBJ2-3; CDR3nt: TGCAGCCCTAGCGGGGGGCCTGGAGATACGCAGTATTTT; CDR3aa: CSPSGGPGDTQYF
abundance: few; d_gene: NA; v_gene: TRBV7-9; j_gene: TRBJ2-6; CDR3nt: TGTGCCAGCAGCTTGCAGGGTCTCGGGACTTTC; CDR3aa: CASSLQGLGTF
abundance: few; d_gene: TRBD1; v_gene: TRBV4-1; j_gene: TRBJ2-3; CDR3nt: TGCGCCAGCAGCGAAGGGACAGGGGGTAGCACAGATACGCAGTATTTT; CDR3aa: CASSEGTGGSTDTQYF
abundance: NA; d_gene: NA; v_gene: TRBV28; j_gene: TRBJ2-7; CDR3nt: TGTGCCAGCAGTTTAGTTGCTACCTACGAGCAGTACTTC; CDR3aa: CASSLVATYEQYF
abundance: few; d_gene: NA; v_gene: TRBV12-3/TRBV12-4; j_gene: TRBJ1-5; CDR3nt: TGTGCCAGCAGTTTAGACTGGGGCAGGGTGATCTCTCAGCCCCAGCATTTT; CDR3aa: CASSLDWGRVISQPQHF
abundance: NA; d_gene: TRBD1; v_gene: TRBV7-9; j_gene: TRBJ2-3; CDR3nt: TGTGCCAGCACCGACAGGGGAGCAGATACGCAGTATTTT; CDR3aa: CASTDRGADTQYF
abundance: NA; d_gene: NA; v_gene: TRBV29-1; j_gene: TRBJ2-3; CDR3nt: TGCAGCGGTGTAGGGGGGGCTCGAACAGATACGCAGTATTTT; CDR3aa: CSGVGGARTDTQYF
abundance: NA; d_gene: TRBD1; v_gene: TRBV11-2; j_gene: TRBJ2-7; CDR3nt: TGTGCCAGCAGCCTGACAGGGGGGGTATTCTACGAGCAGTACTTC; CDR3aa: CASSLTGGVFYEQYF
abundance: few; d_gene: NA; v_gene: TRBV7-9; j_gene: TRBJ2-7; CDR3nt: TGTGCCAGCAGCTCTGGGAGCAGCGCCTACGAGCAGTACTTC; CDR3aa: CASSSGSSAYEQYF
abundance: NA; d_gene: NA; v_gene: TRBV24-1; j_gene: TRBJ2-3; CDR3nt: TGTGCCACCAGTGATTTCCCCGCTGGCAAAGACACAGATACGCAGTATTTT; CDR3aa: CATSDFPAGKDTDTQYF
abundance: many; d_gene: NA; v_gene: TRBV29-1; j_gene: TRBJ1-1; CDR3nt: TGCAGCGTTGCTGGAGTTGTGGACACGAGGGAGAACACTGAAGCTTTCTTT; CDR3aa: CSVAGVVDTRENTEAFF
abundance: few; d_gene: NA; v_gene: TRBV12-3/TRBV12-4; j_gene: TRBJ2-1; CDR3nt: TGTGCCAGCAGTTTATCGGCAGGCTCAGGAAATGAGCAGTTCTTC; CDR3aa: CASSLSAGSGNEQFF
abundance: NA; d_gene: NA; v_gene: TRBV27; j_gene: TRBJ1-1; CDR3nt: TGTGCCAGCAGGGGATTTCTGAACACTGAAGCTTTCTTT; CDR3aa: CASRGFLNTEAFF
abundance: few; d_gene: NA; v_gene: TRBV11-2; j_gene: TRBJ2-7; CDR3nt: TGTGCCAGCAGCTTAGGGGATCCGACCCTTTGGGAAGAGCAGTACTTC; CDR3aa: CASSLGDPTLWEEQYF
abundance: few; d_gene: TRBD2; v_gene: TRBV6-1; j_gene: TRBJ2-7; CDR3nt: TGTGCCAGCAGAACGACTAGCGGGTCCTACGAGCAGTACTTC; CDR3aa: CASRTTSGSYEQYF
abundance: NA; d_gene: TRBD1; v_gene: TRBV10-3; j_gene: TRBJ2-1; CDR3nt: TGTGCCATCAGTGAGTCGAATAAGGGACAGAGCTCCTACAATGAGCAGTTCTTC; CDR3aa: CAISESNKGQSSYNEQFF